Shown below are 9 T cell receptor beta chains from a single sample sequenced in a study of T-cell reconstitution after alpha-beta-depleted transplantation in children. For TCRbeta, the library was prepared with unique molecular identifiers. TCRdb reanalysed the PCR reads using MiXCR and keeps one entry per CDR3 protein. The sample consists of 200,000 to 300,000 distinct CDR3 sequences, around 12% of them appearing once. The material sequenced was PBMCs from the stem cell graft donor, taken from the stem cell graft. All receptors derive from a human donor who donated a stem cell graft to a child with acute lymphoblastic leukemia.

The sample holds many counts of this clonotype. This CDR3 reads CASSQGDRGSGANVLTF. The CDR3 DNA follows: TGCGCCAGCAGCCAGGGGGACAGGGGTTCGGGGGCCAACGTCCTGACTTTC. V and J are TRBV5-1 and TRBJ2-6; 10 bases agree with TRBD1. CDR3 length: 17 residues. CDR1 SGHRS and CDR2 YFSETQ come from the germline V gene. With V trimmed by 4 bases and J by 4 bases, 8 bases remained unmatched.

In this sample, this clonotype turned up a few times. As DNA, the CDR3 is TGCGCCAGCAGCCAAGAGGAGGGGGGGCCCCATAATGAGCAGTTCTTC. Translating it yields CASSQEEGGPHNEQFF. The genes are TRBV4-1 and TRBJ2-1; possible D gene TRBD2, 7 bases. V dropped 0 bases and J dropped 7 bases, with 16 bases sitting between them. The germline CDR1 and CDR2 sequences are MGHRA and YSYEKL. CDR3 length equals 16 residues.

Ten or more counts support this clonotype. The rearrangement joins TRBV5-1 to TRBJ2-7, with 11 bases lining up with TRBD1. J gave up 2 bases and V 4 bases, and 5 bases lay outside the gene matches. This CDR3 is built from 15 residues. The germline CDR1 and CDR2 sequences are SGHRS and YFSETQ. The CDR3 DNA follows: TGCGCCAGCAGCGCCCGGGACAGGGGGACCTACGAGCAGTACTTC. It is translated as CASSARDRGTYEQYF.

The chain has TRBV19 and TRBJ2-1; TRBD2 matches at 16 bases. Trimming took 3 bases from V and 3 from J; bases not matched to a gene: 11. This CDR3 is 20 amino acids long. Germline CDR1 is LNHDA and CDR2 is SQIVND (reference sequence). The CDR3 sequence is CASSIWGLAGGPAVYNEQFF. CDR3 DNA sequence: TGTGCCAGTAGTATTTGGGGACTAGCGGGAGGGCCGGCGGTCTACAATGAGCAGTTCTTC.

This clonotype was detected many times. This rearrangement joins TRBV29-1 to TRBJ2-7, with D possibly TRBD2 on 7 matching bases. V gave up 2 bases and J gave up 9 bases, with 11 bases separating them. Germline CDR1 is SQVTM and CDR2 is ANQGSEA. This CDR3 contains 11 residues. The CDR3 DNA follows: TGCAGCGTTGAATGGGGGGGCGCGCAGTACTTC. Encoded protein: CSVEWGGAQYF.

In this sample, this clonotype turned up many times. J is TRBJ1-1 and V is TRBV20-1; D ambiguous. CDR1 is DFQATT and CDR2 is SNEGSKA in the germline V gene (reference sequence). Trimming removed 6 bases at V and 0 bases at J, with 20 bases between. The CDR3 sequence is 16 residues long. CDR3 nucleotides: TGCAGTGCCGAGGGTAGTTCGGCACTCCTGAACACTGAAGCTTTCTTT. Protein sequence: CSAEGSSALLNTEAFF.

This clonotype came up many times. V is TRBV20-1 and J is TRBJ1-1; TRBD1 aligns across 7 bases. Germline CDR1 reads DFQATT; CDR2 reads SNEGSKA (reference sequence). With 2 bases clipped from V and 1 base from J, the junction kept 10 bases outside the gene matches. This CDR3 is 16 amino acids long. CDR3 protein: CSARSLRGTANTEAFF. In DNA, the CDR3 is TGCAGTGCTAGATCTCTAAGGGGGACAGCGAACACTGAAGCTTTCTTT.

This clonotype appeared many times. This chain connects TRBV7-2 to TRBJ2-1, with 8 bases matching TRBD2. The ends lost 2 bases at V and 5 bases at J; junction bases unmatched: 5. CDR1 is SGHTA, CDR2 FQGNSA, per germline. The CDR3 is made up of 15 amino acids. Written as DNA, the CDR3 is TGTGCCAGCAGCTTACAGGGCGGGGGGCACAATGAGCAGTTCTTC. Translating it yields CASSLQGGGHNEQFF.

This clonotype was detected ten times or more. The chain has TRBV20-1 and TRBJ2-3; 8 bases are shared with TRBD1. Unmatched junction bases numbered 11, after V lost 0 bases and J lost 3 bases. Germline lookup yields CDR1 DFQATT and CDR2 SNEGSKA (reference sequence). The CDR3 is 17 amino acids. The CDR3 bases are TGCAGTGCTAGAGATCCCTCCCAGGGGGCTTTTACAGATACGCAGTATTTT. This encodes CSARDPSQGAFTDTQYF.